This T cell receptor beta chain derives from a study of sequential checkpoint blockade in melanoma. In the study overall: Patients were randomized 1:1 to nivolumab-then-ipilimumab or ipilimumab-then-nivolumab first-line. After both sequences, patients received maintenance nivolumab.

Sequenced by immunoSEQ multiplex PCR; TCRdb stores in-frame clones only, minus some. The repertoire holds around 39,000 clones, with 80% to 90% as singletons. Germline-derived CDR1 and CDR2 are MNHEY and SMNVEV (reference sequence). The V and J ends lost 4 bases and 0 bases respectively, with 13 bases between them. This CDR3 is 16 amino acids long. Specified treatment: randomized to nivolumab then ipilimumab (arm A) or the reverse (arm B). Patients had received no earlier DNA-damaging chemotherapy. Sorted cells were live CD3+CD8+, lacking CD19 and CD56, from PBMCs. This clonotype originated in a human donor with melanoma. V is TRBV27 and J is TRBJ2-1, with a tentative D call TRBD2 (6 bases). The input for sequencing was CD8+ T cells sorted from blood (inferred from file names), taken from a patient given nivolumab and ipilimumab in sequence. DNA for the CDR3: TGTGCCAGCAGTTCTCCCGGGACTGCCTCCTACAATGAGCAGTTCTTC. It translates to CASSSPGTASYNEQFF.